This T cell receptor (beta chain) was sequenced in a study of T cell changes during pregnancy in multiple sclerosis (dated by TCRdb to between 2018 and 2021). At the level of the whole study: In women with multiple sclerosis, the researchers looked at how the T cell repertoire shifted as pregnancy progressed.

The germline V end is reduced by 8 bases and the J end by 3 bases; junction bases left unmatched: 8. From the cysteine through the phenylalanine, the CDR3 covers 14 amino acids. The DNA shown is the 42-base CDR3, in frame from base 1. CDR1 is given as MDHEN and CDR2 as SYDVKM, both from the germline V gene. Libraries were constructed by the immunoSEQ multiplex PCR assay. TCRdb limited this immuneACCESS table to in-frame rearrangements with V and J called. A share of clones is missing; checked studies link under half to unresolved V genes, and the rest is unexplained. The sample includes around 85,000 clones, with about 90% observed a single time. Together, the top ten hold 3.5% of the sample. Note on this clone: Its recognized antigen is unknown. Nothing much larger sits one base from this clone, and base qualities are not available.

This specimen consisted of PBMCs, obtained in the first trimester of pregnancy. The chain links TRBV28 with TRBJ2-7; TRBD1 lines up with 9 middle nucleotides. This sequence was found in a female donor in good health, serving as a control in a pregnancy study. Some clones in this sample may be carry-over from other donors' samples. The CDR3 region has the sequence CASFPGQGYYEQYF. The DNA sequence reads TGTGCCAGCTTCCCCGGACAGGGGTACTACGAGCAGTACTTC.